This is a list of T cell receptor beta chains from one sample in a study of metastatic and nonmetastatic thyroid tumors. TCRdb called clones again from the PCR reads with MiXCR. The sample contains 9,900 or so clones, approximately 10% of which appear only once. The sample comprised tumor tissue. Every receptor here comes from a female donor with papillary thyroid cancer or a benign thyroid nodule (not recorded which). Some clones in this sample may be carry-over from other donors' samples. Both conserved end residues are part of each CDR3. D genes are given only for firm matches. Rows may omit the clone size; those that give it use once, few, many or a size class.

V gene: TRBV6-1
J gene: TRBJ1-1
D gene: .
clone size: medium-sized
CDR3 protein: CASGSEQAATEAFF
CDR3 DNA: TGTGCCAGCGGGTCGGAACAGGCCGCCACTGAAGCTTTCTTT

V gene: TRBV4-1
J gene: TRBJ1-2
D gene: .
clone size: many
CDR3 protein: CASSQVGGAGRRYTF
CDR3 DNA: TGCGCCAGCAGCCAAGTAGGTGGGGCAGGGCGGCGCTACACCTTC

V gene: TRBV30
J gene: TRBJ1-5
D gene: .
clone size: many
CDR3 protein: CAWSLGTQPQHF
CDR3 DNA: TGTGCCTGGAGTTTGGGTACGCAGCCCCAGCATTTT

V gene: TRBV20-1
J gene: TRBJ2-4
D gene: TRBD1
clone size: many
CDR3 protein: CSASGQGKNIQYF
CDR3 DNA: TGCAGTGCCAGTGGACAGGGAAAAAACATTCAGTACTTC

V gene: TRBV24-1
J gene: TRBJ2-1
D gene: .
clone size: few
CDR3 protein: CATSGSPTATSYNEQFF
CDR3 DNA: TGTGCCACCAGTGGTTCCCCCACGGCTACCTCCTACAATGAGCAGTTCTTC

V gene: TRBV27
J gene: TRBJ2-1
D gene: .
clone size: medium-sized
CDR3 protein: CASSPENPSYNEQFF
CDR3 DNA: TGTGCCAGCAGTCCTGAAAACCCCTCCTACAATGAGCAGTTCTTC

V gene: TRBV20-1
J gene: TRBJ2-1
D gene: TRBD1
clone size: many
CDR3 protein: CSAKGDRAFNEQFF
CDR3 DNA: TGCAGTGCTAAGGGGGACAGGGCATTCAATGAGCAGTTCTTC

V gene: TRBV6-1
J gene: TRBJ2-3
D gene: .
clone size: many
CDR3 protein: CASRAKGGGVDTQYF
CDR3 DNA: TGTGCCAGCAGGGCTAAGGGGGGGGGGGTAGATACGCAGTATTTT

V gene: TRBV19
J gene: TRBJ1-5
D gene: TRBD1
clone size: medium-sized
CDR3 protein: CASSVRTGTGQPQHF
CDR3 DNA: TGTGCCAGTAGTGTTAGGACAGGGACGGGTCAGCCCCAGCATTTT

V gene: TRBV12-3/TRBV12-4
J gene: TRBJ2-3
D gene: .
clone size: medium-sized
CDR3 protein: CASSLGPSTDTQYF
CDR3 DNA: TGTGCCAGCAGCCTCGGACCGAGCACAGATACGCAGTATTTT

V gene: TRBV15
J gene: TRBJ2-5
D gene: TRBD2
clone size: .
CDR3 protein: CATSPPRWRGETQYF
CDR3 DNA: TGTGCCACCAGCCCTCCAAGGTGGCGGGGGGAGACCCAGTACTTC

V gene: TRBV9
J gene: TRBJ1-6
D gene: .
clone size: .
CDR3 protein: CASSVEPEADNSPLHF
CDR3 DNA: TGTGCCAGCAGCGTAGAGCCAGAAGCGGATAATTCACCCCTCCACTTT

V gene: TRBV5-6
J gene: TRBJ2-1
D gene: TRBD1
clone size: many
CDR3 protein: CASSFGQGTGEQFF
CDR3 DNA: TGTGCCAGCAGCTTTGGACAGGGGACGGGGGAGCAGTTCTTC

V gene: TRBV3-1
J gene: TRBJ1-2
D gene: TRBD1
clone size: many
CDR3 protein: CASSPKGAVSYTF
CDR3 DNA: TGTGCCAGCAGCCCCAAGGGGGCAGTAAGCTACACCTTC

V gene: TRBV28
J gene: TRBJ2-1
D gene: .
clone size: many
CDR3 protein: CASSLKGIYNGQFF
CDR3 DNA: TGTGCCAGCAGTTTAAAAGGGATTTACAATGGGCAGTTCTTC

V gene: TRBV11-2
J gene: TRBJ2-7
D gene: TRBD1
clone size: .
CDR3 protein: CASSSVPGQGAPPTYEQYF
CDR3 DNA: TGTGCCAGCAGCTCCGTTCCGGGACAGGGGGCCCCCCCCACCTACGAGCAGTACTTC

V gene: TRBV4-1
J gene: TRBJ2-2
D gene: .
clone size: many
CDR3 protein: CASSQERTGNTGELFF
CDR3 DNA: TGCGCCAGCAGCCAAGAACGGACGGGAAACACCGGGGAGCTGTTTTTT

V gene: TRBV6-1
J gene: TRBJ2-5
D gene: .
clone size: .
CDR3 protein: CASRLGGRDQETQYF
CDR3 DNA: TGTGCCAGCAGGCTCGGGGGCCGTGACCAAGAGACCCAGTACTTC

V gene: TRBV20-1
J gene: TRBJ2-1
D gene: TRBD2
clone size: few
CDR3 protein: CSAHRGVGGDYNEQFF
CDR3 DNA: TGCAGTGCTCACCGGGGGGTCGGGGGTGACTACAATGAGCAGTTCTTC

V gene: TRBV9
J gene: TRBJ1-1
D gene: .
clone size: many
CDR3 protein: CASSVGTGTRGTEAFF
CDR3 DNA: TGTGCCAGCAGCGTTGGGACCGGGACTCGAGGCACTGAAGCTTTCTTT

V gene: TRBV4-1
J gene: TRBJ2-5
D gene: TRBD2
clone size: many
CDR3 protein: CASSRTSGEETQYF
CDR3 DNA: TGCGCCAGCAGCCGGACTAGCGGCGAAGAGACCCAGTACTTC

V gene: TRBV6-4
J gene: TRBJ1-5
D gene: .
clone size: medium-sized
CDR3 protein: CASSKEFNQPQHF
CDR3 DNA: TGTGCCAGCAGTAAGGAGTTCAATCAGCCCCAGCATTTT

V gene: TRBV28
J gene: TRBJ1-2
D gene: .
clone size: medium-sized
CDR3 protein: CASSFFEGLRGYTF
CDR3 DNA: TGTGCCAGCAGTTTTTTTGAGGGGTTACGCGGCTACACCTTC

V gene: TRBV27
J gene: TRBJ1-3
D gene: TRBD1
clone size: medium-sized
CDR3 protein: CASSMDRRSGNTIYF
CDR3 DNA: TGTGCCAGCAGTATGGACAGGCGCTCTGGAAACACCATATATTTT

V gene: TRBV27
J gene: TRBJ1-2
D gene: .
clone size: medium-sized
CDR3 protein: CASSIERAGIIDGYTF
CDR3 DNA: TGTGCCAGCAGTATTGAGCGGGCAGGGATTATCGATGGCTACACCTTC

V gene: TRBV2
J gene: TRBJ2-7
D gene: TRBD1
clone size: medium-sized
CDR3 protein: CASHRGRYEQYF
CDR3 DNA: TGTGCCTCTCACAGGGGCCGGTACGAGCAGTACTTC

V gene: TRBV6-2/TRBV6-3
J gene: TRBJ2-1
D gene: TRBD2
clone size: medium-sized
CDR3 protein: CASKSSGRLSYNEQFF
CDR3 DNA: TGTGCCAGCAAGTCTAGCGGGAGATTGTCCTACAATGAGCAGTTCTTC

V gene: TRBV2
J gene: TRBJ1-1
D gene: .
clone size: .
CDR3 protein: CASSDLNTEAFF
CDR3 DNA: TGTGCCAGCAGTGATTTAAACACTGAAGCCTTCTTT

V gene: TRBV20-1
J gene: TRBJ2-2
D gene: .
clone size: .
CDR3 protein: CSAREDLCRTGELFF
CDR3 DNA: TGCAGTGCTAGAGAAGACCTCTGCAGAACCGGGGAGCTGTTTTTT

V gene: TRBV28
J gene: TRBJ2-1
D gene: TRBD1
clone size: few
CDR3 protein: CASNLRQGEVGEQFF
CDR3 DNA: TGTGCCAGCAATTTGAGACAGGGGGAGGTTGGTGAGCAGTTCTTC

V gene: TRBV6-6
J gene: TRBJ1-1
D gene: .
clone size: medium-sized
CDR3 protein: CASSYYGTGTEAFF
CDR3 DNA: TGTGCCAGCAGTTATTATGGAACCGGGACAGAAGCTTTCTTT

V gene: TRBV19
J gene: TRBJ1-5
D gene: .
clone size: medium-sized
CDR3 protein: CASSISTPGPQHF
CDR3 DNA: TGTGCCAGTAGTATATCGACCCCAGGGCCCCAGCATTTT

V gene: TRBV4-1
J gene: TRBJ2-4
D gene: .
clone size: many
CDR3 protein: CASSHLTGTVKNIQYF
CDR3 DNA: TGCGCCAGCAGCCATCTAACCGGGACGGTGAAAAACATTCAGTACTTC

V gene: TRBV6-4
J gene: TRBJ2-7
D gene: .
clone size: .
CDR3 protein: CASSSDPLYEQYF
CDR3 DNA: TGTGCCAGCAGTTCCGATCCTCTCTACGAGCAGTACTTC

V gene: TRBV19
J gene: TRBJ2-3
D gene: .
clone size: .
CDR3 protein: CASSIARSRWGFDTQYF
CDR3 DNA: TGTGCCAGTAGTATCGCTCGTAGTCGGTGGGGGTTCGATACGCAGTATTTT

V gene: TRBV5-6
J gene: TRBJ2-3
D gene: .
clone size: .
CDR3 protein: CASSPRQIATDTQYF
CDR3 DNA: TGTGCCAGCAGCCCGCGACAGATCGCGACAGATACGCAGTATTTC

V gene: TRBV9
J gene: TRBJ1-2
D gene: TRBD1
clone size: many
CDR3 protein: CASSGDRDKGSGYTF
CDR3 DNA: TGTGCCAGCAGCGGGGACAGGGATAAGGGGTCTGGCTACACCTTC

V gene: TRBV28
J gene: TRBJ2-3
D gene: TRBD2
clone size: medium-sized
CDR3 protein: CASSPARARGGTDTQYF
CDR3 DNA: TGTGCCAGCAGTCCCGCCCGGGCGCGGGGGGGCACAGATACGCAGTATTTT

V gene: TRBV6-1
J gene: TRBJ2-1
D gene: TRBD1
clone size: medium-sized
CDR3 protein: CASSEWAGGLTFF
CDR3 DNA: TGTGCCAGCAGTGAATGGGCAGGGGGCCTCACGTTCTTC

V gene: TRBV6-2/TRBV6-3
J gene: TRBJ1-4
D gene: .
clone size: .
CDR3 protein: CASSGRGGREKLFF
CDR3 DNA: TGTGCCAGCAGTGGCCGAGGAGGTCGGGAAAAACTGTTTTTT

V gene: TRBV20-1
J gene: TRBJ2-2
D gene: .
clone size: many
CDR3 protein: CSARETLRHNPSGELFF
CDR3 DNA: TGCAGTGCTAGAGAAACCTTACGCCACAACCCGTCAGGGGAGCTGTTTTTT

V gene: TRBV28
J gene: TRBJ2-1
D gene: TRBD2
clone size: .
CDR3 protein: CASSYRGTSGRIGSFF
CDR3 DNA: TGTGCCAGCAGTTATCGCGGGACTAGCGGGAGGATTGGGTCGTTCTTC

V gene: TRBV27
J gene: TRBJ2-7
D gene: TRBD1
clone size: medium-sized
CDR3 protein: CASKGQEVFEQYF
CDR3 DNA: TGTGCCAGTAAGGGACAGGAGGTCTTCGAGCAGTACTTC

V gene: TRBV7-9
J gene: TRBJ1-2
D gene: .
clone size: few
CDR3 protein: CASSFSSYGYTF
CDR3 DNA: TGTGCCAGCAGCTTTTCGAGCTATGGCTACACCTTC

V gene: TRBV5-1
J gene: TRBJ1-1
D gene: .
clone size: many
CDR3 protein: CASSSPRPGTEAFF
CDR3 DNA: TGCGCCAGCAGCTCCCCTCGACCGGGAACTGAAGCTTTCTTT

V gene: TRBV27
J gene: TRBJ1-6
D gene: .
clone size: medium-sized
CDR3 protein: CASRTQVGAYNSPLHF
CDR3 DNA: TGTGCCAGCAGGACCCAAGTAGGGGCTTATAATTCACCCCTCCACTTT

V gene: TRBV28
J gene: TRBJ1-6
D gene: .
clone size: medium-sized
CDR3 protein: CASSLRRDSPLHF
CDR3 DNA: TGTGCCAGCAGTTTACGGAGGGATTCACCCCTCCACTTT

V gene: TRBV5-1
J gene: TRBJ1-5
D gene: .
clone size: many
CDR3 protein: CASSLDQSQPQHF
CDR3 DNA: TGCGCCAGCAGCTTGGATCAGAGTCAGCCCCAGCATTTT

V gene: TRBV11-3
J gene: TRBJ1-2
D gene: TRBD1
clone size: many
CDR3 protein: CASSLTGGQGYTF
CDR3 DNA: TGTGCCAGCAGCTTAACAGGGGGCCAGGGCTACACCTTC

V gene: TRBV19
J gene: TRBJ1-2
D gene: TRBD1
clone size: medium-sized
CDR3 protein: CASSSPGQGGGYGYTF
CDR3 DNA: TGTGCCAGTAGTAGCCCGGGACAGGGAGGCGGCTATGGCTACACCTTC

V gene: TRBV5-1
J gene: TRBJ2-2
D gene: .
clone size: many
CDR3 protein: CASSVRGTGELFF
CDR3 DNA: TGCGCCAGCAGCGTCAGGGGCACCGGGGAGCTGTTTTTT